This entry lists 26 T cell receptor beta chains sequenced from one sample in a study of blood T cells in healthy people across ages (dated by TCRdb to about 2015). Library preparation employed 5' RACE. Sequenced on an Illumina HiSeq 2500. A second PCR of about 7 to 12 cycles was run with a J-beta primer mix and a sample-barcoded 5' primer. TCRdb trimmed public reads at Q25 via fastp, called clones via MiXCR and kept in-frame beta chains. Merged by CDR3 protein, the rows form single entries marked with the most common genes and DNA. A total of some 760,000 distinct CDR3 sequences appear in this sample, 25% of them only once. The ten largest clonotypes hold around 3.6% of the sample. This sample also appeared in a second study, on T cells of mothers and their children.

The sample was blood. The receptors here all came from a boy aged 5 to 17 in good health.

This sequence joins TRBV15 and TRBJ2-5, with 15 bases that match TRBD2. With 2 bases clipped from V and 4 bases from J, the junction kept 2 bases outside the gene matches. This CDR3 spans 16 amino acids. Per the germline V gene, CDR1 is LNHNV and CDR2 is YYDKDF (reference sequence). The CDR3 nucleotides read TGTGCCACCAGCAGACTGGGACTAGCGGGAGGAGAGACCCAGTACTTC. Its protein product is CATSRLGLAGGETQYF. Full variable domain (missing parts from reference TRBV15 and TRBJ2-5): DAMVIQNPRYQVTQFGKPVTLSCSQTLNHNVMYWYQQKSSQAPKLLFHYYDKDFNNEADTPDNFQSRRPNTSFCFLDIRSPGLGDTAMYLCATSRLGLAGGETQYFGPGTRLLVL.

V and J are TRBV4-3 and TRBJ2-2; weak D call: TRBD2 (5 bases). Trimming left V 3 bases short and J 1 base short, with 12 bases between. The CDR3 consists of 16 residues. Germline V gene data show CDR1 as LGHNA and CDR2 as YSLEER. DNA for the CDR3: TGCGCCAGCAGCCACTCGGCGGAGGAGAACACCGGGGAGCTGTTTTTT. It codes for CASSHSAEENTGELFF.

This clonotype came up many times. This chain uses TRBV29-1 with TRBJ1-2, with D perhaps TRBD1 (5 bases). Germline V CDR1 and CDR2: SQVTM, ANQGSEA. The CDR3 has 15 amino acids. V was clipped by 3 bases and J by 0 bases, with 14 bases between them. The CDR3 DNA reads TGCAGCGTTGACCCAGGGTGGGGACCTAACTATGGCTACACCTTC. It is translated as CSVDPGWGPNYGYTF. Complete variable domain (other parts from reference TRBV29-1 and TRBJ1-2): SAVISQKPSRDICQRGTSLTIQCQVDSQVTMMFWYRQQPGQSLTLIATANQGSEATYESGFVIDKFPISRPNLTFSTLTVSNMSPEDSSIYLCSVDPGWGPNYGYTFGSGTRLTVV.

This clonotype was recorded at least ten times. The chain carries TRBV5-1 and TRBJ2-3; TRBD2 might be the D (6 bases). The CDR3 runs 14 residues. Germline-derived CDR1 and CDR2 are SGHRS and YFSETQ. The V and J ends lost 6 bases and 0 bases respectively, with 11 bases between them. CDR3: CASNDGGSTDTQYF. CDR3 bases: TGCGCCAGCAACGACGGGGGTAGCACAGATACGCAGTATTTT.

The chain uses TRBV28 and TRBJ2-5; D is unresolved. The assigned J gene may be wrong: the sequence end matches TRBJ2-7 better. The CDR3 totals 14 residues. Germline CDR1 is MDHEN and CDR2 is SYDVKM. CDR3 coding DNA: TGTGCCAGCAGTCCAAGATTACAGTTCTACGAGCAGTACTTC. This codes for CASSPRLQFYEQYF.

The chain couples TRBV6-2 or TRBV6-3 to TRBJ1-2; D is unclear. The germline V gene encodes CDR1 MNHEY and CDR2 SVGEGT. The CDR3 is 13 residues long. Between the trimmed V and J ends, which lost 7 bases and 2 bases, there was a span of 11 bases. The CDR3 coding sequence is TGTGCCAGCACCTCGAGACACAACTATGGCTACACCTTC. Translated, it gives CASTSRHNYGYTF.

The chain recombines TRBV4-1 with TRBJ1-4; D is ambiguous. The germline CDR1 and CDR2 sequences are MGHRA and YSYEKL. V dropped 4 bases and J dropped 6 bases, with 18 bases sitting between them. This CDR3 is built from 16 residues. The CDR3 sequence is CASSPRKRVGDEKLFF. CDR3 bases: TGCGCCAGCAGCCCTCGAAAGAGGGTCGGGGATGAAAAACTGTTTTTT.

This chain links TRBV2 with TRBJ1-2; tentative D call: TRBD1 (5 bases). Germline-derived CDR1 and CDR2 are SNHLY and FYNNEI. The CDR3 contains 14 residues. The germline V and J ends were trimmed by 7 bases and 4 bases, with 16 bases remaining between them. The CDR3 coding sequence is TGTGCCAGCAACCCTGACGGGGCCCTCTATGGCTACACCTTC. It translates to CASNPDGALYGYTF.

This chain joins TRBV6-5 and TRBJ2-2; tentatively, D is TRBD2 (5 bases). Germline V lookup: CDR1 MNHEY, CDR2 SVGAGI. V was trimmed by 2 bases and J by 2 bases, leaving 9 bases between them. This CDR3 contains 15 residues. The CDR3 spells CASSYGSGNTGELFF. CDR3 DNA: TGTGCCAGCAGTTACGGCAGCGGAAACACCGGGGAGCTGTTTTTT.

This rearrangement joins TRBV7-9 to TRBJ2-6; D gene unclear. CDR3 length: 17 amino acids. The V and J ends lost 0 bases and 0 bases respectively, with 9 bases between them. Germline CDR1 and CDR2: SEHNR and FQNEAQ (reference sequence). The CDR3, as DNA: TGTGCCAGCAGCTTAGCGTCCCTTGACTCTGGGGCCAACGTCCTGACTTTC. It encodes CASSLASLDSGANVLTF.

The chain combines TRBV9 with TRBJ1-2, with 7 bases identical to TRBD1. The CDR3 is 16 amino acids. CDR1 is SGDLS, CDR2 YYNGEE, per germline. J lost 4 bases, V lost 2 bases, and 11 bases had no gene match. CDR3 amino acids: CASSVGTAVSSYGYTF. The DNA for the CDR3 is TGTGCCAGCAGCGTTGGGACAGCCGTGTCTAGCTATGGCTACACCTTC.

The chain couples TRBV28 to TRBJ2-5; 7 positions match TRBD2. The CDR3 spans 17 residues. V lost 4 bases and J lost 4; bases outside the gene matches: 15. Germline CDR1 is MDHEN and CDR2 is SYDVKM. CDR3 in amino acids: CASSSYWAGRDPETQYF. CDR3 coding DNA: TGTGCCAGCAGTTCGTACTGGGCAGGGAGGGACCCAGAGACCCAGTACTTC. The complete variable domain, with remaining parts taken from reference TRBV28 and TRBJ2-5, reads DVKVTQSSRYLVKRTGEKVFLECVQDMDHENMFWYRQDPGLGLRLIYFSYDVKMKEKGDIPEGYSVSREKKERFSLILESASTNQTSMYLCASSSYWAGRDPETQYFGPGTRLLVL.

CDR3 loop: CATSEGQGAVYEQYF. As DNA, the CDR3 is TGTGCCACCAGCGAAGGACAGGGGGCGGTCTACGAGCAGTACTTC. This chain links TRBV15 with TRBJ2-7, with 11 bases matching TRBD1. There are 15 residues in the CDR3. In germline, CDR1 is LNHNV, CDR2 YYDKDF (reference sequence). Trimming took 5 bases from V and 3 from J; bases not matched to a gene: 6.

The rearrangement uses TRBV7-2 and TRBJ1-2; 7 bases line up with TRBD1. The germline CDR1 and CDR2 sequences are SGHTA and FQGNSA. V lost 5 bases and J lost 4; bases outside the gene matches: 13. This CDR3 comprises 16 residues. CDR3 in amino acids: CASSNRQGGFIYGYTF. CDR3 DNA: TGTGCCAGCAGCAACCGACAGGGCGGGTTTATCTATGGCTACACCTTC.

This clonotype was found a few times. The V call is TRBV12-3 or TRBV12-4, the J call TRBJ2-1; 9 nucleotides line up with TRBD1. Unmatched junction bases numbered 16, after V lost 10 bases and J lost 12 bases. This CDR3 contains 14 residues. CDR3 DNA: TGTGCCAACAGGCAGGGGGACAGGGCGAACCTGCAGTTCTTC. The encoded protein is CANRQGDRANLQFF.

This rearrangement joins TRBV24-1 to TRBJ2-2; 12 nucleotides line up with TRBD2. The V segment lost 6 bases and the J segment 7 bases; nucleotides outside the gene matches: 5. Germline V gene lookup returns CDR1 KGHDR and CDR2 SFDVKD. The CDR3 runs to 15 residues. CDR3 loop: CATSSSGRGIGELFF. For the CDR3, the DNA is TGTGCCACCAGTTCTAGCGGGAGGGGGATCGGGGAGCTGTTTTTT.

The chain links TRBV12-3 or TRBV12-4 to TRBJ1-4; TRBD1 might be the D (5 bases). Deletions cut 6 bases from V and 4 bases from J, with 12 bases between. The CDR3 totals 14 residues. The CDR3 reads CASRGGLFNEKLFF. DNA of the CDR3: TGTGCCAGCAGGGGGGGACTCTTTAATGAAAAACTGTTTTTT.

The rearrangement uses TRBV6-2 or TRBV6-3 and TRBJ2-2; 7 nucleotides match TRBD1. The CDR3 covers 14 residues. Unmatched junction bases numbered 6, after V lost 6 bases and J lost 5 bases. Looked up from germline, CDR1 is MNHEY and CDR2 is SVGEGT. The CDR3 DNA reads TGTGCCAGCAGCATCGACAGGGTAACCGGGGAGCTGTTTTTT. This translates into CASSIDRVTGELFF.

Comments on this clonotype: Compared with germline, one end of the junction differs, possibly owing to a read error. The genes are TRBV4-3 and TRBJ2-1; TRBD2 aligns across 7 bases. CDR1 is LGHNA and CDR2 is YSLEER in the germline V gene. The CDR3 runs to 16 residues. The chain's CDR3 is CAGSQDRGGSYNEQFF. As DNA, the CDR3 is TGCGCCGGCAGCCAAGATAGGGGCGGGAGCTACAATGAGCAGTTCTTC.

This rearrangement joins TRBV29-1 to TRBJ1-1, with TRBD1 identical over 8 bases. With 4 bases clipped from V and 0 bases from J, the junction kept 7 bases outside the gene matches. This CDR3 has 15 amino acids. The germline CDR1 and CDR2 sequences are SQVTM and ANQGSEA. The CDR3 protein is CSVVGRGRLNTEAFF. The CDR3 bases are TGCAGCGTTGTGGGCAGGGGGCGATTGAACACTGAAGCTTTCTTT.

This clonotype occurred a few times. V and J are TRBV27 and TRBJ1-2; 9 bases map to TRBD1. The CDR3 consists of 15 residues. Unmatched junction bases numbered 7, after V lost 6 bases and J lost 2 bases. Per the germline V gene, CDR1 is MNHEY and CDR2 is SMNVEV (reference sequence). The CDR3 protein is CASRQGAPENYGYTF. The CDR3 nucleotides read TGTGCCAGCAGACAGGGGGCTCCCGAAAACTATGGCTACACCTTC.

A few counts support this clonotype. The rearrangement uses TRBV6-2 or TRBV6-3 and TRBJ1-2; D is unclear. There are 12 residues in the CDR3. CDR1 is MNHEY and CDR2 is SVGEGT in the germline V gene. With 0 bases removed from V and 4 bases from J, the gap between germline ends came to 3 bases. CDR3 in amino acids: CASSYSIYGYTF. In nucleotides, the CDR3 is TGTGCCAGCAGTTACTCCATCTATGGCTACACCTTC.

This clonotype was counted a few times. The genes are TRBV27 and TRBJ2-7; 9 nucleotides agree with TRBD1. The junction had 7 bases not matched to a gene; V was cut back by 5 bases and J by 2 bases. The CDR3 runs 15 residues. Germline V lookup: CDR1 MNHEY, CDR2 SMNVEV (reference sequence). The CDR3 region is CASSRSRDRAYEQYF. CDR3 nucleotide sequence: TGTGCCAGCAGTCGATCCCGGGACAGGGCCTACGAGCAGTACTTC.

This clonotype was observed a few times. The chain carries TRBV12-3 or TRBV12-4 and TRBJ2-7; D may match TRBD1 or TRBD2 (6 bases each). The V and J ends lost 6 bases and 2 bases respectively, with 17 bases between them. This CDR3 is 15 amino acids long. The CDR3 sequence: CASSLSPRGAYEQYF. CDR3 bases: TGTGCCAGCAGCCTATCCCCGAGGGGGGCCTACGAGCAGTACTTC.

This chain links TRBV2 with TRBJ2-5; TRBD2 aligns across 11 bases. The CDR3 has 15 amino acids. CDR1 is SNHLY, CDR2 FYNNEI, per germline. V gave up 5 bases and J gave up 4 bases; unmatched junction bases: 6. CDR3 loop: CASSFSGGAAETQYF. The CDR3 DNA is TGTGCCAGCAGTTTTAGCGGGGGGGCCGCAGAGACCCAGTACTTC. Filled out from reference TRBV2 and TRBJ2-5, the complete variable domain reads EPEVTQTPSHQVTQMGQEVILRCVPISNHLYFYWYRQILGQKVEFLVSFYNNEISEKSEIFDDQFSVERPDGSNFTLKIRSTKLEDSAMYFCASSFSGGAAETQYFGPGTRLLVL.

This clonotype was observed a handful of times. The chain employs TRBV20-1 and TRBJ2-7, with 9 bases that match TRBD2. This CDR3 is built from 14 residues. V lost 6 bases to trimming and J lost 5 bases; unmatched junction nucleotides: 11. In germline, CDR1 is DFQATT, CDR2 SNEGSKA (reference sequence). The CDR3: CSAGLAGARNEQYF. The CDR3 DNA follows: TGCAGTGCAGGATTAGCGGGGGCAAGGAACGAGCAGTACTTC.